This T cell receptor beta chain stems from a study of OX40 agonist ivuxolimab in advanced cancers. Study-wide context: Ivuxolimab was a fully human IgG2 agonistic monoclonal antibody targeting the costimulatory receptor OX40 (CD134). A male proportion of under 85% and a mean age of roughly 55 years, ranging from 23 to 79, were recorded for the dose-escalation cohort. Patients were allowed to have had prior anti-PD-1, anti-PD-L1 or anti-CTLA-4 therapy, and more than 30% of the dose-escalation patients had previously received checkpoint inhibitors. Partial responses occurred in three dose-escalation patients: two with cutaneous melanoma and one with hepatocellular carcinoma. Of the 50 to 55 patients in dose escalation, some 19 had hepatocellular carcinoma, some 15 had melanoma, 9 had renal cell carcinoma and 9 had head and neck cancer. Peripheral TCRbeta sequencing was intended to test whether TCR sequence diversity was altered and clonal T-cell expansion was caused by ivuxolimab. The paper describes the monotherapy dose-escalation part (N ≈ 52 patients) of the phase I trial of ivuxolimab. Intravenous ivuxolimab was administered to patients every 2 weeks at six dose levels: 0.01, 0.1, 0.3, 1.5, 3 and 10 mg/kg.

Patients with autoimmune disease history or receiving systemic immunosuppression were excluded from the trial. Peripheral blood for TCR sequencing was collected from all dose cohorts at baseline, on cycle 4 day 1, and on cycle 7 day 1. Samples came from an open-label, multicenter, first-in-human phase I dose-escalation trial of ivuxolimab. The trial enrolled adults with locally advanced or metastatic head and neck squamous cell, hepatocellular, melanoma or renal cell carcinoma. Before TCR sequencing, CD4+ T cells and CD8+ T cells from peripheral blood were sorted into separate populations. Genomic DNA was extracted from sorted cells for sequencing of the TCRbeta CDR3 region. The immunoSEQ Assay was used for sequencing of TCRbeta CDR3 regions. The source is immuneACCESS, and TCRdb retained only in-frame sequences with V and J called. Part of the clones is not carried over; for the studies checked, unresolved V genes explain less than half of this, and the remainder is unexplained. The sample table holds tens of thousands of clones, of which 65% to 90% were seen once. The ten top clones hold around 3.2% of the sample.

V was cut back by 1 base and J by 4 bases, leaving a gap of 10 bases between them. CDR3 length: 14 amino acids, cysteine to phenylalanine. Of all the DNA, just the CDR3 is kept, 42 bases in frame from base 1. CDR1 and CDR2, looked up from the germline V gene (reference sequence), are SEHNR and FQNEAQ. In regard to this clone: The antigen this receptor binds is unknown. Qualities for individual bases were not recorded, and no much larger clone is one base off.

The study at large found these results: Which antigens the clonally expanded peripheral T cells were specific for was not determined. Clonal expansion of both CD4+ and CD8+ blood T cells was observed from baseline to week 6 at doses 0.1 to 3.0 mg/kg. On average, CD8+ T cells showed more expanded clones than CD4+ T cells after ivuxolimab. Low levels of normalized T-cell clonal expansion were also seen in some patients who did not respond. In partial responders in the 0.1-3.0 mg/kg groups, normalized peripheral clonal expansion was found to be among the lowest, especially among CD8+ T cells.

The TCR sequence derives from an adult with an advanced solid tumor such as melanoma, head and neck, liver or kidney cancer. This chain joins TRBV7-9 to TRBJ1-2; the D segment could be TRBD1, given 5 matching bases. Sequenced here: CD4+ or CD8+ T cells sorted from blood, sampled in a trial of the OX40 agonist ivuxolimab. The CDR3 here reads CASSLEGLVYGYTF. DNA sequence: TGTGCCAGCAGCTTAGAGGGGCTGGTCTATGGCTACACCTTC.